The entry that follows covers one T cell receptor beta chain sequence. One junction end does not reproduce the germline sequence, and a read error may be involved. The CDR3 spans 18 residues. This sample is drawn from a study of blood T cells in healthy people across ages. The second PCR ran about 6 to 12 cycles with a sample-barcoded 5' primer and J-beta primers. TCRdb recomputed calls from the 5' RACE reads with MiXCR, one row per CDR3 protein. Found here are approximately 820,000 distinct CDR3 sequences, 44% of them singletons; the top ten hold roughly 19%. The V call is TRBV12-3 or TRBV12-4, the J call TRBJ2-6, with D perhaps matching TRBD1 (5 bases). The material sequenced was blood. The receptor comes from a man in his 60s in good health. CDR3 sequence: CASSGYRTSNSGANVPTF. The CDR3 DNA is TGTGCCAGCAGTGGATATAGAACTTCTAACTCTGGGGCCAACGTCCCGACTTTC.